Listed here are 4 T cell receptor beta chains from one sample, sequenced in a study of T-cell memory formation after mild COVID-19. From the 5' RACE reads, TCRdb called clonotypes with MiXCR, one entry per CDR3 protein. The repertoire holds under 400,000 distinct CDR3 sequences, with around 27% as singletons. The specimen sequenced was PBMCs or a T cell subset sorted from them (not recorded which). Receptor source: an adult woman who had mild COVID-19 (a few samples of this study predate the infection). Cell type and time point are not known.

The V and J genes are TRBV15 and TRBJ2-7; 8 bases align to TRBD2. J was trimmed by 3 bases and V by 5 bases; bases with no gene match: 12. This CDR3 region has 16 residues. The germline V gene has CDR1 LNHNV and CDR2 YYDKDF (reference sequence). CDR3 nucleotides: TGTGCCACCAGCGGAATTAGCGGGGCCTTTCTCTACGAGCAGTACTTC. Translated: CATSGISGAFLYEQYF.

This clonotype was recorded a few times. The J gene is TRBJ1-2, the V gene TRBV15; 8 nucleotides align to TRBD1. Losses at the gene ends were 5 bases for V and 6 bases for J; bases not matched to a gene: 11. The CDR3 totals 15 residues. Germline CDR1 reads LNHNV; CDR2 reads YYDKDF (reference sequence). For the CDR3, the DNA is TGTGCCACCAGCCCTCGGACAGGGCGGGTGGATGGCTACACCTTC. Protein: CATSPRTGRVDGYTF.

The chain combines TRBV6-5 with TRBJ2-1; 9 nucleotides align to TRBD2. Germline lookup yields CDR1 MNHEY and CDR2 SVGAGI. Trimming cost V 4 bases and J 2 bases; bases outside gene matches: 6. This CDR3 contains 16 residues. The CDR3 DNA is TGTGCCAGCAGTTCCCAGAGCGGGAGGACCTACAATGAGCAGTTCTTC. Translation: CASSSQSGRTYNEQFF.

The V call is TRBV20-1, the J call TRBJ1-4; TRBD1 aligns across 7 bases. This CDR3 is built from 15 residues. CDR1 is DFQATT and CDR2 is SNEGSKA in the germline V gene (reference sequence). V gave up 1 base and J gave up 8 bases; unmatched junction bases: 10. CDR3 sequence reads: CSARGTGAVGEKLFF. The DNA for the CDR3 is TGCAGTGCTAGAGGGACAGGTGCTGTGGGCGAAAAACTGTTTTTT.